The 11 T cell receptor beta chains reported below all come from one sample, sequenced in a study of CD8 T cells in ankylosing spondylitis (TCRdb year 2017). Receptors were amplified or captured by 5' RACE. Sequencing was carried out with an Illumina HiSeq 2500. The raw public reads went through TCRdb reprocessing: fastp at Q25, MiXCR clone calling, in-frame beta chains kept. Rows are combined by CDR3 protein, so each entry shows the most common genes and DNA. This sample comprises approximately 350,000 distinct CDR3 sequences, approximately 20% of them detected only once. The ten largest clones represent 10% to 15% of the sample. Sequencing used blood, either unsorted or a sorted T cell fraction (not recorded which). The receptors were gathered from a male donor with ankylosing spondylitis or in good health (not recorded which).

This clonotype was seen more than once but under ten times. The V gene is TRBV4-1, the J gene TRBJ2-5, with 7 bases fitting TRBD1. Trimming cost V 6 bases and J 3 bases; bases outside gene matches: 10. CDR3 size: 15 residues. Germline CDR1 is MGHRA and CDR2 is YSYEKL. The CDR3 protein is CASSPPGQPKETQYF. DNA for the CDR3: TGCGCCAGCAGTCCACCGGGACAGCCTAAAGAGACCCAGTACTTC.

In this sample, this clonotype turned up a few times. This chain uses TRBV29-1 with TRBJ2-2; 9 nucleotides match TRBD1. The CDR3 extends over 15 amino acids. Trimming took 4 bases from V and 6 from J; bases not matched to a gene: 9. Germline lookup yields CDR1 SQVTM and CDR2 ANQGSEA. CDR3 coding DNA: TGCAGCGTTGGTCTCCGGGACAGGGAGGCCGGGGAGCTGTTTTTT. Encoded protein: CSVGLRDREAGELFF.

V usage is TRBV4-1 and J usage is TRBJ2-7; D uncertain. CDR1 is MGHRA, CDR2 YSYEKL, per germline. The CDR3 has 13 amino acids. Trimming shortened V by 4 bases and J by 5 bases, and 12 bases separated the two germline ends. Here the CDR3 DNA reads TGCGCCAGCAGCCCCCCCCTGCCCAACGAGCAGTACTTC. This sequence encodes CASSPPLPNEQYF.

The chain employs TRBV10-1 and TRBJ2-3; a possible D gene is TRBD2 (6 bases). CDR3 length equals 18 residues. V lost 0 bases and J lost 4, with 20 bases in between. Germline values: CDR1 WNHNN, CDR2 SYGVQD (reference sequence). The chain's CDR3 is CASSESEGWPGDSDTQYF. The CDR3 region has the DNA TGCGCCAGCAGTGAGTCGGAAGGATGGCCGGGGGATTCAGATACGCAGTATTTT.

This chain joins TRBV10-3 and TRBJ2-2, with D perhaps TRBD2 (6 bases). V was clipped by 6 bases and J by 3 bases, with 11 bases between them. The CDR3 runs to 14 residues. Germline assignment: CDR1 ENHRY and CDR2 SYGVKD. The chain's CDR3 is CAIRAREDTGELFF. CDR3 sequence (DNA): TGTGCCATCAGAGCCAGGGAGGACACCGGGGAGCTGTTTTTT.

The chain couples TRBV20-1 to TRBJ2-1; 8 positions match TRBD2. CDR3 length: 17 amino acids. V lost 4 bases, J lost 5 bases, and 16 bases stayed unmatched. CDR1 DFQATT and CDR2 SNEGSKA come from the germline V gene (reference sequence). The CDR3 loop reads CSATSGSRGGFHNEQFF. CDR3 in DNA: TGCAGTGCTACCTCGGGTTCACGGGGGGGCTTTCACAATGAGCAGTTCTTC.

V usage is TRBV7-6 and J usage is TRBJ2-2; a weak D match, TRBD2 (5 bases). V gave up 4 bases and J gave up 7 bases, with 22 bases separating them. The CDR3 loop spans 17 amino acids. CDR1 and CDR2 from the germline V gene are SGHVS and FNYEAQ. The CDR3 region is CASSSSSSGEFDGELFF. In nucleotides, the CDR3 is TGTGCCAGCAGCTCCTCCTCGTCCGGGGAGTTTGACGGGGAGCTGTTTTTT.

This sequence joins TRBV28 and TRBJ1-1; no clear D. Germline CDR1 is MDHEN and CDR2 is SYDVKM. There are 12 residues in the CDR3. Trimming pared 6 bases from V and 1 base from J, leaving 6 bases between. The CDR3 loop reads CASRRENTEAFF. DNA of the CDR3: TGTGCCAGCAGAAGGGAGAACACTGAAGCTTTCTTT.

This chain links TRBV19 with TRBJ2-7, with 8 bases identical to TRBD1. The ends lost 5 bases at V and 2 bases at J; junction bases unmatched: 8. The CDR3 extends over 15 amino acids. The germline V gene has CDR1 LNHDA and CDR2 SQIVND (reference sequence). The DNA for the CDR3 is TGTGCCAGTAGTGACGGACAGGGTCCTGCCTACGAGCAGTACTTC. This translates into CASSDGQGPAYEQYF.

The chain links TRBV9 to TRBJ2-7; maybe TRBD1 (6 bases). Trimming took 0 bases from V and 3 from J, leaving 13 bases between them. The CDR3 is made up of 15 amino acids. Looked up from germline, CDR1 is SGDLS and CDR2 is YYNGEE. CDR3 region: CASSVGPGAHYEQYF. CDR3 nucleotide sequence: TGTGCCAGCAGCGTAGGGCCAGGGGCCCACTACGAGCAGTACTTC.

The chain recombines TRBV5-1 with TRBJ2-7; D unresolved. The CDR3 is made up of 14 amino acids. The ends were cut back, 5 bases at V and 5 bases at J, with 17 bases in the middle. CDR1 SGHRS and CDR2 YFSETQ come from the germline V gene. In nucleotides, the CDR3 is TGCGCCAGCAGTGTTGGAACAAACGACGACGAGCAGTACTTC. This gives the protein CASSVGTNDDEQYF.